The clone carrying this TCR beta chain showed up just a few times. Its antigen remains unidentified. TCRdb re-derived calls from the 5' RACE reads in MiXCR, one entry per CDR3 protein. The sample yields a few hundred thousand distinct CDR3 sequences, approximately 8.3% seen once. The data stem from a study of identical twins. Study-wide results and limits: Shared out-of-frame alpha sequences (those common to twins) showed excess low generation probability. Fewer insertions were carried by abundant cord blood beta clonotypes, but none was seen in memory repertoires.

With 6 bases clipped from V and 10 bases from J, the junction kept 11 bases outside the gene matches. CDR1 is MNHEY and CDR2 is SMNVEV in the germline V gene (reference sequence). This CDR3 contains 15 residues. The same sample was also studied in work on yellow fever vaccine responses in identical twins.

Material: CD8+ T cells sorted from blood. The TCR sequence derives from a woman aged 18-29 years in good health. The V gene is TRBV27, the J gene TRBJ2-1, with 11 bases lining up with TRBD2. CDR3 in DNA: TGTGCCAGCAGGACCGGGACTAGCGGTACGTGGGAGCAGTTCTTC. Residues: CASRTGTSGTWEQFF.